This T cell receptor (beta chain) appears in the sequencing data of a study of T cell changes during pregnancy in multiple sclerosis. Sequencing used immunoSEQ multiplex PCR; TCRdb keeps in-frame clones, though not all of them. The sample has roughly 16,000 clones; approximately 88% are singletons. The receptor was isolated from a female donor in good health, enrolled as a control in a pregnancy study. The input for sequencing was CD8+ T cells from peripheral blood mononuclear cells, taken after pregnancy.

The chain's CDR3 is CASSQRLASYEQYF. The CDR3 DNA sequence: TGCGCCAGCAGCCAACGACTAGCTTCCTACGAGCAGTACTTC. The J gene is TRBJ2-7, the V gene TRBV4-1; 7 bases fit TRBD2. The CDR3 contains 14 residues. With V trimmed by 2 bases and J by 1 base, 2 bases remained unmatched. Germline CDR1 reads MGHRA; CDR2 reads YSYEKL.